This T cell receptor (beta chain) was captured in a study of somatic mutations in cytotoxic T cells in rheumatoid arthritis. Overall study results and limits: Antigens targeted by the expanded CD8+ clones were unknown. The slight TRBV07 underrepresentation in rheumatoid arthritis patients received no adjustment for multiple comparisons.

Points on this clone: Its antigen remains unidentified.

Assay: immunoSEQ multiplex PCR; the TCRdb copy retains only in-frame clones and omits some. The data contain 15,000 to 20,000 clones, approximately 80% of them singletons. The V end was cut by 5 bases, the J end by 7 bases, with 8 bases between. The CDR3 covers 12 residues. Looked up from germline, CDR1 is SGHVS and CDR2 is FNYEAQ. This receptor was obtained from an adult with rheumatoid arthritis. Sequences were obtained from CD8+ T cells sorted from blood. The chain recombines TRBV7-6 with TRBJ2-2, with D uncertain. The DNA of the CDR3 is TGTGCCAGCAGCCTCAGAGGCGGGGAGCTGTTTTTT. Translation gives CASSLRGGELFF.